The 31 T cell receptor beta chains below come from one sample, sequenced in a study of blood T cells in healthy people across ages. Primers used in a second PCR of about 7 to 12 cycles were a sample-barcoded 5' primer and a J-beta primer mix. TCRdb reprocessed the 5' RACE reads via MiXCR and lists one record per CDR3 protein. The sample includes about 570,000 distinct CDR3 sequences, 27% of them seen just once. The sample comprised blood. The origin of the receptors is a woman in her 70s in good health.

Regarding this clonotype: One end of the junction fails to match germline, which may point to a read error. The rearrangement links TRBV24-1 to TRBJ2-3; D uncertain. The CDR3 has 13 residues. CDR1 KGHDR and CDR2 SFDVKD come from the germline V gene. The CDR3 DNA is TGTGCCACCAGCGATTTGCGATCGGATACGCAGTATTTT. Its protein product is CATSDLRSDTQYF.

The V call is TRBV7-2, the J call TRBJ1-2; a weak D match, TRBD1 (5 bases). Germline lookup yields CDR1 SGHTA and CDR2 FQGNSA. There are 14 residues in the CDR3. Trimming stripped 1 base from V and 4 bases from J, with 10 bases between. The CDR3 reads CASSLGVGGYGYTF. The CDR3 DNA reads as TGTGCCAGCAGCTTAGGGGTGGGGGGCTATGGCTACACCTTC.

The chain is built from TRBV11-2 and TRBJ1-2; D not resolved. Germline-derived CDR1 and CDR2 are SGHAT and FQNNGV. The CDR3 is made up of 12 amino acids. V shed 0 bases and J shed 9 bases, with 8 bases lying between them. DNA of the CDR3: TGTGCCAGCAGCTTAGATCGGTCTCGCTACACCTTC. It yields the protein CASSLDRSRYTF.

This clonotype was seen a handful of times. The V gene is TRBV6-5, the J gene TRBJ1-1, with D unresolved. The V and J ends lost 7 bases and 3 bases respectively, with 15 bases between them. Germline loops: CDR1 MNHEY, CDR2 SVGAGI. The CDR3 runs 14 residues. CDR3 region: CASTSTWKDTEAFF. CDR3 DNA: TGTGCCAGCACCTCTACCTGGAAGGACACTGAAGCTTTCTTT.

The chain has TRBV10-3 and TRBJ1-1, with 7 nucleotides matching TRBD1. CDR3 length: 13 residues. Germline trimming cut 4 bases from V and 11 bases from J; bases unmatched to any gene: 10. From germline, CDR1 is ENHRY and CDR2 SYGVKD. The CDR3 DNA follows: TGTGCCATCAGTGGGGGGGACAGTGCATGGGCTTTCTTT. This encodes CAISGGDSAWAFF.

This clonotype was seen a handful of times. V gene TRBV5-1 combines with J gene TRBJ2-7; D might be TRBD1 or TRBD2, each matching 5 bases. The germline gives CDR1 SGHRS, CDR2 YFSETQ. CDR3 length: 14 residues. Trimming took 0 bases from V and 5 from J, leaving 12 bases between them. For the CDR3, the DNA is TGCGCCAGCAGCTTGGGTTTCGGGGCGAACGAGCAGTACTTC. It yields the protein CASSLGFGANEQYF.

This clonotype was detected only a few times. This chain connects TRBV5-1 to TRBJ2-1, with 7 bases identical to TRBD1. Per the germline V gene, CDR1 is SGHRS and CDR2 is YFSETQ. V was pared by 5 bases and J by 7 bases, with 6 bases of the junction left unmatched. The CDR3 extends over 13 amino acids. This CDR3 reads CASRAGTVNEQFF. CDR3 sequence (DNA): TGCGCCAGCAGAGCCGGGACAGTAAATGAGCAGTTCTTC.

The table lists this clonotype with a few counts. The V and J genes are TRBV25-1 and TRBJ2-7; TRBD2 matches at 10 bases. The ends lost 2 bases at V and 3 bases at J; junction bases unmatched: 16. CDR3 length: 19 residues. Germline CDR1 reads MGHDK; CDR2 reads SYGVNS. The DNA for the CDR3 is TGTGCCAGCAGTGAACGTTGCTCTACCCGAGCGGGGGGGAACTACGAGCAGTACTTC. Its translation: CASSERCSTRAGGNYEQYF.

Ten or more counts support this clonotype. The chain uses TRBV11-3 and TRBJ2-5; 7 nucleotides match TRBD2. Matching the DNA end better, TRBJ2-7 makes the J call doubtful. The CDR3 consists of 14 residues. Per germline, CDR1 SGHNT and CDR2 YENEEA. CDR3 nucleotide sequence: TGTGCCAGCAGCTTAGAGGCGGGGGTCTACGAGCAGTACTTC. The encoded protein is CASSLEAGVYEQYF.

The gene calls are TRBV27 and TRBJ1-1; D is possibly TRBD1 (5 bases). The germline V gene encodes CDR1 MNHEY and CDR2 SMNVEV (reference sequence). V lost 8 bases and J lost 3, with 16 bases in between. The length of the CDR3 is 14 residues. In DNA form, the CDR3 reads TGTGCCAGCCGCTGGGGGGAGGGGTACACTGAAGCTTTCTTT. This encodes CASRWGEGYTEAFF.

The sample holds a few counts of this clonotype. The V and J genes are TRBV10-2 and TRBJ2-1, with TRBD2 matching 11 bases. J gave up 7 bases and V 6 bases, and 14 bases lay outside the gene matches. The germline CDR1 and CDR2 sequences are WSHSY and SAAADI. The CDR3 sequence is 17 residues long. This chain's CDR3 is CASSSSIAGGHYNEQFF. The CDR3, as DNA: TGCGCCAGCAGCAGTTCCATAGCGGGGGGGCACTATAATGAGCAGTTCTTC.

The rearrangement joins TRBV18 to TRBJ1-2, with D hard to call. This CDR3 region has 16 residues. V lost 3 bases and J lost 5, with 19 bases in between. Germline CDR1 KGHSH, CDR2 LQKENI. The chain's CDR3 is CASSPARFSVGYGYTF. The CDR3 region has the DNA TGTGCCAGCTCACCCGCAAGGTTTTCAGTGGGATATGGCTACACCTTC.

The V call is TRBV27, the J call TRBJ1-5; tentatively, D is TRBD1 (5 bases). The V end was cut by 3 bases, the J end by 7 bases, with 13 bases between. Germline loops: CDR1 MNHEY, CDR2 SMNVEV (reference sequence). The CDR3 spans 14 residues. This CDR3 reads CASSFLGAAQPQHF. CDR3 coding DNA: TGTGCCAGCAGTTTCCTTGGGGCGGCCCAGCCCCAGCATTTT.

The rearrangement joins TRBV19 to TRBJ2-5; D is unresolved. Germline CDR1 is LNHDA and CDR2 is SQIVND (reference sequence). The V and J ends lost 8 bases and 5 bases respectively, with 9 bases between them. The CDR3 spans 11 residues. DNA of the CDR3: TGTGCCAGTTCGAATTGGGAGACCCAGTACTTC. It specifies CASSNWETQYF. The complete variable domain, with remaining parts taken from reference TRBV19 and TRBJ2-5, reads DGGITQSPKYLFRKEGQNVTLSCEQNLNHDAMYWYRQDPGQGLRLIYYSQIVNDFQKGDIAEGYSVSREKKESFPLTVTSAQKNPTAFYLCASSNWETQYFGPGTRLLVL.

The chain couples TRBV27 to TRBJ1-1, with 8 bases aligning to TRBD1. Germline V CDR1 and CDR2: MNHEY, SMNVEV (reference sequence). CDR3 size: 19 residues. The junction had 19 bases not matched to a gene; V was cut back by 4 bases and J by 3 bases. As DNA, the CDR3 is TGTGCCAGCAGTTCGAGACCGGGACAGGCGCGCGATGGGGACACTGAAGCTTTCTTT. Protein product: CASSSRPGQARDGDTEAFF.

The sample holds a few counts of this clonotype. The CDR3 sequence is CSVGTYRNNEQFF. The CDR3 DNA reads TGCAGTGTCGGGACGTACCGAAACAATGAGCAGTTCTTC. The V and J genes are TRBV20-1 and TRBJ2-1, with D perhaps being TRBD1 or TRBD2 (5 bases each). From germline, CDR1 is DFQATT and CDR2 SNEGSKA (reference sequence). V gave up 7 bases and J gave up 5 bases, with 15 bases separating them. The CDR3 length is 13 residues.

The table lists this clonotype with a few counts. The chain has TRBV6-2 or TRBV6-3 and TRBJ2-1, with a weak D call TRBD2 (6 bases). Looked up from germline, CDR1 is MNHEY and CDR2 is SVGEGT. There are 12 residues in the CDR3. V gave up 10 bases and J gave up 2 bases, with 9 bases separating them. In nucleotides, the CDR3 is TGTGCCACGGGACTCCCCTACAATGAGCAGTTCTTC. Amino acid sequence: CATGLPYNEQFF.

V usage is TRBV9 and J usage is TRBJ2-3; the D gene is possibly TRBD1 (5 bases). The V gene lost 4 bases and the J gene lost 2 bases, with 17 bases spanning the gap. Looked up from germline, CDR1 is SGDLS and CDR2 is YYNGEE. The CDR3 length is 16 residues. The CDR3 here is CASSIGRVGYTDTQYF. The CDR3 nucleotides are TGTGCCAGCAGCATCGGCAGGGTGGGATACACAGATACGCAGTATTTT.

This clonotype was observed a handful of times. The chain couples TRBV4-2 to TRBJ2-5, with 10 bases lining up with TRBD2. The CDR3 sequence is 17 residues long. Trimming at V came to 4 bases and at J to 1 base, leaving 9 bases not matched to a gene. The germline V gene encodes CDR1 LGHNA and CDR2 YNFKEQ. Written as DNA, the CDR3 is TGTGCCAGCAGCCCCACCTCAGCGGGGGGGATCCAAGAGACCCAGTACTTC. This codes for CASSPTSAGGIQETQYF.

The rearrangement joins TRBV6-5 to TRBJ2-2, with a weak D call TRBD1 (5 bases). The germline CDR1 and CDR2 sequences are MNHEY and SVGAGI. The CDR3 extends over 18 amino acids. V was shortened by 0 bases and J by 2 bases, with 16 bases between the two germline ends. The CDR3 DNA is TGTGCCAGCAGTTACTCAATTGTGCGACAGCTAAACACCGGGGAGCTGTTTTTT. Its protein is CASSYSIVRQLNTGELFF.

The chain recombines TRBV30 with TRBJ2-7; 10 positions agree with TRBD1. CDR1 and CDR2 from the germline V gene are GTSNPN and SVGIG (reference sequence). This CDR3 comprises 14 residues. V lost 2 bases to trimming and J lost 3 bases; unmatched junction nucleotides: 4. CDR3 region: CAWSFGQGDYEQYF. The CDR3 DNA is TGTGCCTGGAGTTTCGGACAGGGGGACTACGAGCAGTACTTC. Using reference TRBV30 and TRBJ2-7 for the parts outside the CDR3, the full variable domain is SQTIHQWPATLVQPVGSPLSLECTVEGTSNPNLYWYRQAAGRGLQLLFYSVGIGQISSEVPQNLSASRPQDRQFILSSKKLLLSDSGFYLCAWSFGQGDYEQYFGPGTRLTVT.

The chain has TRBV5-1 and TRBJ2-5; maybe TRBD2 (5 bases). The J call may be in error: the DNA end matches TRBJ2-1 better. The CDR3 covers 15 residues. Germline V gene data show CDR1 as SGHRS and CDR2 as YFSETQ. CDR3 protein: CASSLDSSYGSRQFF. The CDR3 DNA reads TGCGCCAGCAGCTTGGATTCTAGCTACGGGTCTAGGCAGTTCTTC.

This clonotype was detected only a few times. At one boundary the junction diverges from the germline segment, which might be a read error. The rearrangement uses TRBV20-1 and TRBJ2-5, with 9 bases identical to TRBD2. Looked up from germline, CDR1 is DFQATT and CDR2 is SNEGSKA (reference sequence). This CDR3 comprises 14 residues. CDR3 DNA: TGCAGTGCTCCCCCTCGGGGCGGGGGGGCGACTGAGTTCTTC. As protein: CSAPPRGGGATEFF.

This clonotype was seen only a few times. Here the CDR3 DNA reads TGTGCCAGCAGCCAAGAGATCATCAACACCGGGGAGCTGTTTTTT. Protein sequence: CASSQEIINTGELFF. J is TRBJ2-2 and V is TRBV4-2; D is uncertain. The CDR3 contains 15 residues. With 0 bases removed from V and 2 bases from J, the gap between germline ends came to 7 bases. CDR1 is LGHNA, CDR2 YNFKEQ, per germline.

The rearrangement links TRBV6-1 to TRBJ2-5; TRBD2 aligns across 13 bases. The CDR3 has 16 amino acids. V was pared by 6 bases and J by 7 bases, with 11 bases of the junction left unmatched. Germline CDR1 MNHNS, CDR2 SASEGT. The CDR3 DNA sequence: TGTGCCAGCAGGCGACAGACTACTAGCGGGGGGGGGACCCAGTACTTC. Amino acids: CASRRQTTSGGGTQYF.

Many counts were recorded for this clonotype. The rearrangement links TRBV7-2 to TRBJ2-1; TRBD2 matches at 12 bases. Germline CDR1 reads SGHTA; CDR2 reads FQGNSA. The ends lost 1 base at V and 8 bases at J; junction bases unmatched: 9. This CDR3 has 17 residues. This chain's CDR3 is CASSLVSASGGAYEQFF. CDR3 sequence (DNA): TGTGCCAGCAGCTTAGTTTCGGCTAGCGGGGGGGCCTATGAGCAGTTCTTC.

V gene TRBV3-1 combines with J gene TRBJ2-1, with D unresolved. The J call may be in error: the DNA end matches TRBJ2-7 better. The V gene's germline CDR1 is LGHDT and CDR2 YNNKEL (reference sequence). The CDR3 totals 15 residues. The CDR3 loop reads CASSQDAIRIYEQYF. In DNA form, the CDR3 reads TGTGCCAGCAGCCAAGATGCGATCAGGATCTACGAGCAGTACTTC.

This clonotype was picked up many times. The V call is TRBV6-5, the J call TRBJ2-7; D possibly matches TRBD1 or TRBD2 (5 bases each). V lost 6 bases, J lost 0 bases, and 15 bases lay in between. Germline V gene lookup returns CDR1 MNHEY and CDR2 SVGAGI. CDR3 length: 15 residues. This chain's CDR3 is CASSTGTASSYEQYF. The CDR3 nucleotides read TGTGCCAGCAGCACCGGGACGGCGAGCTCCTACGAGCAGTACTTC.

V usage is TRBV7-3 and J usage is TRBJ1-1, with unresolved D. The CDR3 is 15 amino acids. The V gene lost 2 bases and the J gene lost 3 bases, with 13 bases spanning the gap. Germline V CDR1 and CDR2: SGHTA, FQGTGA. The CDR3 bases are TGTGCCAGCAGCTTATGGGGAAGTACGGACACTGAAGCTTTCTTT. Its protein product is CASSLWGSTDTEAFF. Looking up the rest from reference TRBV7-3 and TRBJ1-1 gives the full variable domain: GAGVSQTPSNKVTEKGKYVELRCDPISGHTALYWYRQSLGQGPEFLIYFQGTGAADDSGLPNDRFFAVRPEGSVSTLKIQRTERGDSAVYLCASSLWGSTDTEAFFGQGTRLTVV.

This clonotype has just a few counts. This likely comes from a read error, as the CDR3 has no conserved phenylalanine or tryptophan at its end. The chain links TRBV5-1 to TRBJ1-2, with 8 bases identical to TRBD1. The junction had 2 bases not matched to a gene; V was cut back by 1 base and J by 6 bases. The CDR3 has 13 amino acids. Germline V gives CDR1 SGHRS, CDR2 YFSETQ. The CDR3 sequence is CASSLKQGDGYTV. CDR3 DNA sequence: TGCGCCAGCAGCTTGAAACAGGGGGATGGCTACACCGTC.

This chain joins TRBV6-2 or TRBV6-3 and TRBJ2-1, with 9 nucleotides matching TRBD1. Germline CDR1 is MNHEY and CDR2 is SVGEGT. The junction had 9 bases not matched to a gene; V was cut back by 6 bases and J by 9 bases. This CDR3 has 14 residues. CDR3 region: CASSPTGGFGEQFF. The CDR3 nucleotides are TGTGCCAGCAGCCCGACAGGGGGGTTTGGTGAGCAGTTCTTC.